One T cell receptor (beta chain) is described in this entry. The antigen is not known. Definition of naive CD8+ T cells rested on a CD45RO-CCR7+CD27+CD95- profile. Germline-derived CDR1 and CDR2 are SEHNR and FQNEAQ (reference sequence). CDR3 length equals 17 residues. This sample is drawn from a study of CXCR3-negative and CXCR3-positive naive CD8 T cells. Study-wide findings and caveats: More hydrophobic TRB CDR3s were found in CXCR3-positive naive cells than in CXCR3-negative naive cells.

The authors prepared UMI-labeled TRB cDNA libraries by 5' RACE. TCRdb reprocessed the 5' RACE reads, with one entry per CDR3 protein and no DNA. The sample table sets out around 110,000 distinct CDR3 sequences. The chain carries TRBV7-9 and TRBJ2-2; there is no DNA to check the TCRdb D call of TRBD1. Sequences were obtained from naive CXCR3+ CD8+ T cells from blood. The sample's subset: CD45RO-CCR7+CD27+CD95- naive CD8+ T cells expressing CXCR3 (TNR3+). This receptor was identified in a human donor in good health. Some clones in this sample may be carry-over from other donors' samples. CDR3 sequence: CASSLGNRVRDTGELFF.